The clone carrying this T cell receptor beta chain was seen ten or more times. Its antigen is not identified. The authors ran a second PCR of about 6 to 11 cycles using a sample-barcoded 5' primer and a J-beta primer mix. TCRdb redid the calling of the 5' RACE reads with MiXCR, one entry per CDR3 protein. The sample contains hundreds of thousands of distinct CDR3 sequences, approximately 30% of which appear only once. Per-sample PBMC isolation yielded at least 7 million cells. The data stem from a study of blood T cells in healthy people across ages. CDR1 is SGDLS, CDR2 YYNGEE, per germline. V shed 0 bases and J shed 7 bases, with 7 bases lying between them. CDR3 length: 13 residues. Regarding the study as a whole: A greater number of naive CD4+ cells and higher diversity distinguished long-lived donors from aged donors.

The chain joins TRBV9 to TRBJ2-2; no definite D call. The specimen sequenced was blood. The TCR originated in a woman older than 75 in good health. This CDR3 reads CASSVASNGELFF. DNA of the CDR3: TGTGCCAGCAGCGTAGCGAGTAACGGGGAGCTGTTTTTT.